These T cell receptor beta chains were read from a single sample in a study of blood T cell repertoires in COVID-19. Generated by immunoSEQ multiplex PCR, the TCRdb table keeps only in-frame clones and is missing some. The sample has 360,000 or so clones, roughly 90% seen once. Input material: PBMCs or T cells enriched from blood (not recorded which). The receptors here all came from a woman in her twenties or thirties who had been exposed to COVID-19. Each CDR3 is given with its conserved first and last residue. Fields, in order: clone size, V gene, J gene, D gene, CDR3 DNA, CDR3 protein. D genes are given only for firm matches. Only part of the rows carry a size: once, few, many, or a class if the clone is expanded.

size: .
V: TRBV5-1
J: TRBJ1-4
D: TRBD1
DNA: TGCGCCAGCAGCTTGCAACAGGGGGATAATGAAAAACTGTTTTTT
CDR3: CASSLQQGDNEKLFF

size: .
V: TRBV4-1
J: TRBJ1-4
D: .
DNA: TGCGCCAGCAGCCAAGATTGGGGGCGGTACGAAAAACTGTTTTTT
CDR3: CASSQDWGRYEKLFF

size: .
V: TRBV7-9
J: TRBJ1-3
D: .
DNA: TGTGCCAGCAGCTTCCGGGACAAAATTGGAAACACCATATATTTT
CDR3: CASSFRDKIGNTIYF

size: .
V: TRBV2
J: TRBJ1-3
D: .
DNA: TGTGCCAGCAGTGACGACAGGAGGAGGACTGGAAACACCATATATTTT
CDR3: CASSDDRRRTGNTIYF

size: once
V: TRBV6-5
J: TRBJ1-4
D: TRBD1
DNA: TGTGCCAGCTGTCGGGACAGGGAAAATGAAAAACTGTTTTTT
CDR3: CASCRDRENEKLFF

size: .
V: TRBV5-5
J: TRBJ2-7
D: TRBD2
DNA: TGTGCCAGCAGCCAGGGCCCTAGCGGGCCCCAATCCTACGAGCAGTACTTC
CDR3: CASSQGPSGPQSYEQYF

size: .
V: TRBV3-1/TRBV3-2
J: TRBJ2-1
D: TRBD2
DNA: TGTGCCAGCAGCCGGGGGTCTAGCGGGAGTCATGAGCAGTTCTTC
CDR3: CASSRGSSGSHEQFF

size: .
V: TRBV5-4
J: TRBJ2-6
D: .
DNA: TGTGCCAGCAGCTTAGCCTCTGGGGCCAACGTCCTGACTTTC
CDR3: CASSLASGANVLTF

size: .
V: TRBV19
J: TRBJ1-2
D: TRBD1
DNA: TGTGCCAGTAGTATACTTGGCGGACAGGGGTTGCGCTACACCTTC
CDR3: CASSILGGQGLRYTF

size: few
V: TRBV19
J: TRBJ2-7
D: .
DNA: TGTGCCAGTAGTCCCGGAGGAGGGAGCGAGCAGTACTTC
CDR3: CASSPGGGSEQYF

size: few
V: TRBV11-3
J: TRBJ1-1
D: .
DNA: TGTGCCAGCAGTCTTCCCGGGGGGAGGGGGACTGAAGCTTTCTTT
CDR3: CASSLPGGRGTEAFF

size: few
V: TRBV7-9
J: TRBJ2-7
D: TRBD1
DNA: TGTGCCAGCCAGACAGGGAGCTCCTACGAGCAGTACTTC
CDR3: CASQTGSSYEQYF

size: .
V: TRBV19
J: TRBJ2-1
D: .
DNA: TGTGCCAGTACCCTAACTATGGCGGGACGAAACAATGAGCAGTTCTTC
CDR3: CASTLTMAGRNNEQFF

size: .
V: TRBV28
J: TRBJ1-1
D: TRBD1
DNA: TGTGCCAGCGGGGACAGAGACACTGAAGCTTTCTTT
CDR3: CASGDRDTEAFF

size: .
V: TRBV6-5
J: TRBJ1-5
D: TRBD1
DNA: TGTGCCACCTTGACAGGGATTGAAAGCAATCAGCCCCAGCATTTT
CDR3: CATLTGIESNQPQHF

size: .
V: TRBV19
J: TRBJ2-3
D: TRBD2
DNA: TGTGCCAGTAGTATGGCGGGACTAGCGGGAGTAGATACGCAGTATTTT
CDR3: CASSMAGLAGVDTQYF

size: .
V: TRBV4-2
J: TRBJ1-5
D: .
DNA: TGTGCCAGCAGCTTCACCTCGGGGGCCCAGCATTTT
CDR3: CASSFTSGAQHF

size: .
V: TRBV28
J: TRBJ2-3
D: TRBD1
DNA: TGTGCCACCCGGGACAGAGTGACAGATACGCAGTATTTT
CDR3: CATRDRVTDTQYF

size: .
V: TRBV11-2
J: TRBJ1-1
D: .
DNA: TGTGCCAGCAGCTTTAGGCAGCGTTTGAACACTGAAGCTTTCTTT
CDR3: CASSFRQRLNTEAFF

size: few
V: TRBV3-1/TRBV3-2
J: TRBJ1-3
D: TRBD1
DNA: TGTGCCAGCAGCCGAGAGACAGGGTTCTCTGGAAACACCATATATTTT
CDR3: CASSRETGFSGNTIYF

size: .
V: TRBV7-9
J: TRBJ2-7
D: TRBD2
DNA: TGTGCCAGCAGCCCCGTCGGGGGGGTTAGCTCCTACGAGCAGTACTTC
CDR3: CASSPVGGVSSYEQYF

size: .
V: TRBV7-6
J: TRBJ2-1
D: TRBD2
DNA: TGTGCCAGCAGCTTAGAACCAGCGGGGAGCTCCTACAATGAGCAGTTCTTC
CDR3: CASSLEPAGSSYNEQFF

size: once
V: TRBV19
J: TRBJ1-6
D: TRBD1
DNA: TGTGCCAGTAGTTCTCCGGGACAGTTTGGGAATTCACCCCTCCACTTT
CDR3: CASSSPGQFGNSPLHF

size: .
V: TRBV5-1
J: TRBJ1-2
D: TRBD1
DNA: TGCGCCAGCAGCCCTGGACAGGGAGGCCCCTATGGCTACACCTTC
CDR3: CASSPGQGGPYGYTF

size: .
V: TRBV7-3
J: TRBJ2-4
D: TRBD2
DNA: TGTGCCAGCAGCTTAACCGGACTAGCGGATTACAAAAACATTCAGTACTTC
CDR3: CASSLTGLADYKNIQYF

size: .
V: TRBV5-1
J: TRBJ2-4
D: .
DNA: TGCGCCAGCAGCGGGGGCATGGGTGAAAACATTCAGTACTTC
CDR3: CASSGGMGENIQYF

size: .
V: TRBV5-1
J: TRBJ1-2
D: TRBD1
DNA: TGCGCCAGCAGCTCGGCATCAGGGGGTTTTGGCTACACCTTC
CDR3: CASSSASGGFGYTF

size: .
V: TRBV6-5
J: TRBJ2-7
D: TRBD2
DNA: TGTGCCAGCAGTTCAAAGACTAGCGGGAGAGTCGAGCAGTACTTC
CDR3: CASSSKTSGRVEQYF

size: once
V: TRBV29-1
J: TRBJ2-2
D: TRBD1
DNA: TGCAGCACCCGACAGGGTGGATCCGGGGAGCTGTTTTTT
CDR3: CSTRQGGSGELFF

size: .
V: TRBV27
J: TRBJ2-7
D: .
DNA: TGTGCCAGCACCACACAGGACCGGATCTCCTACGAGCAGTACTTC
CDR3: CASTTQDRISYEQYF

size: few
V: TRBV10-2
J: TRBJ1-2
D: TRBD1
DNA: TGCGCCAGCAGTGAGCCCGCAGGGGGCATGGATGGCTACACCTTC
CDR3: CASSEPAGGMDGYTF

size: .
V: TRBV6-5
J: TRBJ2-5
D: TRBD2
DNA: TGTGCCAGCAGTTACTCGGCGGGAGCAGGAGAGACCCAGTACTTC
CDR3: CASSYSAGAGETQYF

size: .
V: TRBV2
J: TRBJ2-5
D: .
DNA: TGTGCCAGCAGTGCGCCGACAGTCCAAGTGCCCCAGTACTTC
CDR3: CASSAPTVQVPQYF

size: once
V: TRBV3-1/TRBV3-2
J: TRBJ1-2
D: .
DNA: TGTGCCAGCAGCCCGTTAAGGAGGCGGGACCACGCTAACTATGGCTACACCTTC
CDR3: CASSPLRRRDHANYGYTF

size: .
V: TRBV11-2
J: TRBJ1-5
D: .
DNA: TGTGCCAGCAGCTTAGTTACGGATCAGCCCCAGCATTTT
CDR3: CASSLVTDQPQHF

size: once
V: TRBV7-6
J: TRBJ2-7
D: TRBD2
DNA: TGTGCCAGCAGACAGACAGCAGGACTAGCGGGGGAGCAGTACTTC
CDR3: CASRQTAGLAGEQYF

size: .
V: TRBV27
J: TRBJ2-7
D: TRBD2
DNA: TGTGCCAGCAGTGGGACTAGCGGCTACGAGCAGTACTTC
CDR3: CASSGTSGYEQYF

size: .
V: TRBV11-2
J: TRBJ2-2
D: TRBD1
DNA: TGTGCCAGCAGCTTCAGCCCCAACAGGGGCGGAACCGGGGAGCTGTTTTTT
CDR3: CASSFSPNRGGTGELFF

size: .
V: TRBV28
J: TRBJ2-7
D: TRBD2
DNA: TGTGCCAGCAGTTTATCCGGGACTAGCGGCTACGAGCAGTACTTC
CDR3: CASSLSGTSGYEQYF

size: .
V: TRBV28
J: TRBJ2-2
D: .
DNA: TGTGCCAGCAGATCTGCGGGGCATTACACCGGGGAGCTGTTTTTT
CDR3: CASRSAGHYTGELFF

size: .
V: TRBV5-5
J: TRBJ2-1
D: .
DNA: TGTGCCAGCAGCCCCGAGTCGGTTAACAATGAGCAGTTCTTC
CDR3: CASSPESVNNEQFF

size: .
V: TRBV6-1
J: TRBJ1-5
D: .
DNA: TGTGCCAGCAGTGAATGGGGACAAGGCAATCAGCCCCAGCATTTT
CDR3: CASSEWGQGNQPQHF

size: .
V: TRBV27
J: TRBJ2-3
D: TRBD2
DNA: TGTGCCAGCAGACAACCGGGACTAGCGGGAGATACGCAGTATTTT
CDR3: CASRQPGLAGDTQYF

size: .
V: TRBV19
J: TRBJ1-2
D: .
DNA: TGTGCCAGTAGAGAGGGATCTGGCTACACCTTC
CDR3: CASREGSGYTF

size: .
V: TRBV10-1
J: TRBJ2-7
D: TRBD2
DNA: TGCGCCAGCAGTGCGGATAGCGGGAGCCTCTCCTACGAGCAGTACTTC
CDR3: CASSADSGSLSYEQYF

size: once
V: TRBV18
J: TRBJ2-3
D: TRBD1
DNA: TGTGCCAGCTCGCGACAGGGGCAAAGCACAGATACGCAGTATTTT
CDR3: CASSRQGQSTDTQYF

size: .
V: TRBV6-1
J: TRBJ2-7
D: .
DNA: TGTGCCAGCAGTGAAGAGCAGGGTAGCTCCTACGAGCAGTACTTC
CDR3: CASSEEQGSSYEQYF

size: .
V: TRBV25-1
J: TRBJ2-3
D: .
DNA: TGTGCCAGCAGTGAGGAGAGGTTCCGGTCAGATACGCAGTATTTT
CDR3: CASSEERFRSDTQYF

size: .
V: TRBV27
J: TRBJ1-5
D: .
DNA: TGTGCCAGCAGTTTATTAGGCGGGAATCAGCCCCAGCATTTT
CDR3: CASSLLGGNQPQHF

size: .
V: TRBV7-2
J: TRBJ2-1
D: .
DNA: TGTGCCAGCAGTCCGCTAGCACACTCCTACAATGAGCAGTTCTTC
CDR3: CASSPLAHSYNEQFF